The 19 T cell receptor beta chains below come from one sample, sequenced in a study of early T cells in non-severe SARS-CoV-2 infection. MiXCR was run by TCRdb on the 5' RACE reads, yielding one entry per CDR3 protein. This sample has 50,000 or so distinct CDR3 sequences; approximately 13% occur once, and the top ten carry about a tenth. The sequenced sample was whole blood. The receptors derive from an adult who was a healthcare worker with PCR-confirmed SARS-CoV-2 infection or an uninfected control (not recorded which).

There are many counts of this clonotype. The V call is TRBV20-1, the J call TRBJ2-3, with unresolved D. This CDR3 spans 11 amino acids. V was trimmed by 7 bases and J by 3 bases, leaving 8 bases between them. Per the germline V gene, CDR1 is DFQATT and CDR2 is SNEGSKA (reference sequence). In nucleotides, the CDR3 is TGCAGTGTTCGGCCTACAGATACGCAGTATTTT. Translated: CSVRPTDTQYF.

This clonotype was recorded many times. The gene calls are TRBV10-3 and TRBJ1-1; the D is unclear. This CDR3 region has 12 residues. V lost 6 bases and J lost 1, with 6 bases in between. Germline V CDR1 and CDR2: ENHRY, SYGVKD. CDR3 protein: CAIRAKNTEAFF. The CDR3 DNA sequence: TGTGCCATCAGGGCAAAGAACACTGAAGCTTTCTTT.

The chain links TRBV3-1 to TRBJ2-4; D gene ambiguous. V shed 5 bases and J shed 7 bases, with 9 bases lying between them. CDR1 and CDR2 (germline): LGHDT, YNNKEL (reference sequence). The CDR3 covers 12 residues. CDR3 in DNA: TGTGCCAGCAGCAGGGTGTCGAACATTCAGTACTTC. Translating gives CASSRVSNIQYF.

This clonotype is categorized as medium-sized. The rearrangement uses TRBV11-2 and TRBJ2-4; possible D gene TRBD2, 5 bases. V shed 3 bases and J shed 8 bases, with 17 bases lying between them. The V gene's germline CDR1 is SGHAT and CDR2 FQNNGV. This CDR3 region has 15 residues. For the CDR3, the DNA is TGTGCCAGCAGCTTGAGATATGGAGAGGAGGACATTCAGTACTTC. Protein sequence: CASSLRYGEEDIQYF.

This clonotype showed up many times. This rearrangement joins TRBV12-3 or TRBV12-4 to TRBJ1-1; D is perhaps TRBD1 (6 bases). Trimming took 6 bases from V and 0 from J, leaving 11 bases between them. The CDR3 covers 14 residues. The CDR3 coding sequence is TGTGCCAGCAGCCCTGGACAGCTGAACACTGAAGCTTTCTTT. It specifies CASSPGQLNTEAFF.

V is TRBV7-6 and J is TRBJ2-3; TRBD1 or TRBD2 may be the D gene (6 bases each). V was trimmed by 4 bases and J by 0 bases, leaving 17 bases between them. The CDR3 sequence is 17 residues long. Germline V gene data show CDR1 as SGHVS and CDR2 as FNYEAQ. The CDR3 DNA is TGTGCCAGCAGCTCGACGGGGGCGGTGACAAGCACAGATACGCAGTATTTT. This codes for CASSSTGAVTSTDTQYF.

This chain links TRBV5-1 with TRBJ1-1; possible D gene TRBD1, 6 bases. Trimming cost V 9 bases and J 2 bases, with 17 bases left between them. The CDR3 covers 14 residues. CDR1 and CDR2 from the germline V gene are SGHRS and YFSETQ. This CDR3 reads CATKRGGGNTEAFF. For the CDR3, the DNA is TGCGCCACCAAACGCGGAGGGGGAAACACTGAAGCTTTCTTT.

This clonotype was detected many times. The CDR3 bases are TGTGCCAGCAGTTTCGACAGGAACAATCAGCCCCAGCATTTT. This gives the protein CASSFDRNNQPQHF. The chain combines TRBV4-2 with TRBJ1-5, with a tentative D call TRBD1 (6 bases). Germline loops: CDR1 LGHNA, CDR2 YNFKEQ. CDR3 length equals 14 residues. Trimming removed 6 bases from V and 3 bases from J, with 12 bases in between.

A few counts support this clonotype. The V gene is TRBV28, the J gene TRBJ1-2; 8 bases are shared with TRBD1. Germline V CDR1 and CDR2: MDHEN, SYDVKM. The CDR3 runs 15 residues. With 5 bases clipped from V and 7 bases from J, the junction kept 12 bases outside the gene matches. The DNA for the CDR3 is TGTGCCAGCAGTCCCCTCGGGCAGGGGGCTGGTGGCTACACCTTC. This encodes CASSPLGQGAGGYTF.

At least ten counts were recorded for this clonotype. This chain uses TRBV6-6 with TRBJ1-2; tentative D call: TRBD1 (5 bases). V lost 4 bases and J lost 1, with 13 bases in between. Looked up from germline, CDR1 is MNHNY and CDR2 is SVGAGI (reference sequence). The CDR3 loop spans 15 amino acids. CDR3 residues: CASSSGTANNYGYTF. The CDR3, as DNA: TGTGCCAGCAGTTCCGGGACGGCAAATAACTATGGCTACACCTTC.

The chain recombines TRBV9 with TRBJ2-3; D is unresolved. The CDR3 sequence is 14 residues long. Between the trimmed V and J ends, which lost 3 bases and 0 bases, there was a span of 8 bases. Germline CDR1 reads SGDLS; CDR2 reads YYNGEE. The chain's CDR3 is CASSAYLSTDTQYF. The CDR3 bases are TGTGCCAGCAGCGCCTACCTTAGCACAGATACGCAGTATTTT.

This clonotype was observed a handful of times. This chain uses TRBV4-2 with TRBJ1-1; D gene unclear. The CDR3 covers 17 residues. Germline V CDR1 and CDR2: LGHNA, YNFKEQ. V was trimmed by 2 bases and J by 0 bases, leaving 16 bases between them. This CDR3 reads CASSQRTSETMNTEAFF. As DNA, the CDR3 is TGTGCCAGCAGCCAACGGACTTCCGAGACTATGAACACTGAAGCTTTCTTT.

The V and J genes are TRBV20-1 and TRBJ2-2, with 14 bases fitting TRBD2. This CDR3 comprises 16 residues. The J segment lost 4 bases and the V segment lost 3 bases, leaving 4 bases of the junction unmatched. Per germline, CDR1 DFQATT and CDR2 SNEGSKA (reference sequence). The CDR3 spells CSARGGLAGVTGELFF. CDR3 coding DNA: TGCAGTGCTAGGGGGGGACTAGCGGGAGTCACCGGGGAGCTGTTTTTT.

This chain uses TRBV6-1 with TRBJ2-3; D is unclear. The germline CDR1 and CDR2 sequences are MNHNS and SASEGT. The V and J ends lost 7 bases and 0 bases respectively, with 11 bases between them. The CDR3 runs 14 residues. CDR3 DNA sequence: TGTGCCAGCATGAGCTCCTGGAGCACAGATACGCAGTATTTT. Encoded protein: CASMSSWSTDTQYF.

This clonotype was counted between two and nine times. The chain combines TRBV9 with TRBJ2-1; D is uncertain. In germline, CDR1 is SGDLS, CDR2 YYNGEE. The CDR3 sequence is 13 residues long. Trimming pared 3 bases from V and 6 bases from J, leaving 10 bases between. In DNA form, the CDR3 reads TGTGCCAGCAGCGCATACAAGTCCAATGAGCAGTTCTTC. It yields the protein CASSAYKSNEQFF.

The rearrangement links TRBV28 to TRBJ2-3; possible D gene TRBD1, 6 bases. Germline V gene sequence: CDR1 MDHEN, CDR2 SYDVKM. This CDR3 comprises 13 residues. Trimming took 7 bases from V and 4 from J, leaving 12 bases between them. The CDR3 loop is CASTQPGADTQYF. CDR3 sequence (DNA): TGTGCCAGCACCCAACCAGGGGCAGATACGCAGTATTTT.

In this sample, this clonotype turned up a few times. This chain uses TRBV15 with TRBJ2-7; no reliable D call. Per germline, CDR1 LNHNV and CDR2 YYDKDF (reference sequence). V was shortened by 0 bases and J by 6 bases, with 6 bases between the two germline ends. This CDR3 is 12 amino acids long. In DNA form, the CDR3 reads TGTGCCACCAGCAGAGAGGTCGGCGAGCAGTACTTC. This codes for CATSREVGEQYF.

In this sample, this clonotype turned up many times. This chain links TRBV4-1 with TRBJ2-5; D is unclear. Germline V CDR1 and CDR2: MGHRA, YSYEKL. There are 15 residues in the CDR3. V was cut by 2 bases and J by 2 bases, with 12 bases left in between. Here the CDR3 reads CASSQPGRFQETQYF. Written as DNA, the CDR3 is TGCGCCAGCAGCCAACCTGGGCGGTTTCAAGAGACCCAGTACTTC.

At least ten counts were recorded for this clonotype. For the CDR3, the DNA is TGTGCCAGCAGTCCCCCGAACGGGAGGACAGATACGCAGTATTTT. Its translation is CASSPPNGRTDTQYF. This sequence joins TRBV12-3 or TRBV12-4 and TRBJ2-3; 7 positions agree with TRBD2. V gave up 5 bases and J gave up 3 bases; unmatched junction bases: 8. The length of the CDR3 is 15 residues.